What follows are 23 T cell receptor beta chains derived from one specimen sequenced in a study of T cell responses to AZD1222 COVID-19 vaccine. TCRdb's table, derived via immunoSEQ multiplex PCR, lists solely in-frame clones and lacks some. The sample holds 200,000 to 250,000 clones, 85% to 95% seen once. The specimen comprised peripheral blood, sampled on day 0 of MenACWY control vaccination. The source of these receptors is an adult in good health.

The genes are TRBV7-2 and TRBJ2-7; D tentatively fits TRBD1 or TRBD2 (5 bases each). Germline CDR1 SGHTA, CDR2 FQGNSA. This CDR3 spans 14 amino acids. V was pared by 1 base and J by 2 bases, with 9 bases between. The CDR3, as DNA: TGTGCCAGCAGCTTAGGGGGGTTTACCTACGAGCAGTACTTC. The encoded protein is CASSLGGFTYEQYF.

This chain uses TRBV11-2 with TRBJ1-4; a possible D gene is TRBD1 (5 bases). This CDR3 spans 16 amino acids. Looked up from germline, CDR1 is SGHAT and CDR2 is FQNNGV. Trimming cost V 4 bases and J 0 bases, with 12 bases left between them. CDR3 nucleotide sequence: TGTGCCAGCAGCTATGGGGCCTTTGCAACTAATGAAAAACTGTTTTTT. The encoded protein is CASSYGAFATNEKLFF. The full variable domain, completed using reference TRBV11-2 and TRBJ1-4, is EAGVAQSPRYKIIEKRQSVAFWCNPISGHATLYWYQQILGQGPKLLIQFQNNGVVDDSQLPKDRFSAERLKGVDSTLKIQPAKLEDSAVYLCASSYGAFATNEKLFFGSGTQLSVL.

This chain links TRBV4-3 with TRBJ2-7, with TRBD1 identical over 8 bases. Per the germline V gene, CDR1 is LGHNA and CDR2 is YSLEER. This CDR3 has 16 residues. The V segment lost 2 bases and the J segment 4 bases; nucleotides outside the gene matches: 10. CDR3 loop: CASSQSSRGPGYEQYF. DNA for the CDR3: TGCGCCAGCAGCCAAAGCTCCAGGGGGCCTGGGTACGAGCAGTACTTC.

This chain connects TRBV7-2 to TRBJ1-1; D possibly corresponds to TRBD1 (6 bases). From germline, CDR1 is SGHTA and CDR2 FQGNSA. CDR3 length equals 15 residues. V lost 4 bases to trimming and J lost 6 bases, with 18 bases between them. The CDR3 here is CASSSQGGGQAEAFF. The CDR3 bases are TGTGCCAGCAGCTCTCAAGGTGGGGGGCAGGCTGAAGCTTTCTTT. Looking up the rest from reference TRBV7-2 and TRBJ1-1 gives the full variable domain: GAGVSQSPSNKVTEKGKDVELRCDPISGHTALYWYRQSLGQGLEFLIYFQGNSAPDKSGLPSDRFSAERTGGSVSTLTIQRTQQEDSAVYLCASSSQGGGQAEAFFGQGTRLTVV.

The chain carries TRBV27 and TRBJ1-1, with D tentatively TRBD1 (6 bases). This CDR3 is built from 14 residues. The germline V and J ends were trimmed by 6 bases and 0 bases, with 11 bases remaining between them. Germline V gene data show CDR1 as MNHEY and CDR2 as SMNVEV (reference sequence). The CDR3 bases are TGTGCCAGCAGGCAGGGGTTCATGAACACTGAAGCTTTCTTT. Protein: CASRQGFMNTEAFF.

The genes are TRBV7-9 and TRBJ1-5; D ambiguous. This CDR3 contains 17 residues. Between the trimmed V and J ends, which lost 1 base and 2 bases, there was a span of 15 bases. Per the germline V gene, CDR1 is SEHNR and CDR2 is FQNEAQ (reference sequence). This chain's CDR3 is CASSLGSGRDRNQPQHF. In nucleotides, the CDR3 is TGTGCCAGCAGCTTAGGGTCCGGGAGGGATCGCAATCAGCCCCAGCATTTT.

The chain is built from TRBV15 and TRBJ1-3, with no clear D. V gave up 0 bases and J gave up 0 bases, with 6 bases separating them. This CDR3 comprises 15 residues. Germline CDR1 reads LNHNV; CDR2 reads YYDKDF (reference sequence). DNA for the CDR3: TGTGCCACCAGCAGAGAGACATTCTCTGGAAACACCATATATTTT. Its protein is CATSRETFSGNTIYF.

This chain links TRBV12-3 or TRBV12-4 with TRBJ2-3; D is unresolved. Trimming cost V 6 bases and J 0 bases, with 7 bases left between them. The CDR3 runs to 13 residues. The chain's CDR3 is CASRPSSTDTQYF. CDR3 sequence (DNA): TGTGCCAGCAGACCCTCGAGCACAGATACGCAGTATTTT.

The chain's CDR3 is CASRPQRMGTEAFF. The CDR3 nucleotides read TGTGCCAGCAGACCACAGCGGATGGGCACTGAAGCTTTCTTT. This chain links TRBV28 with TRBJ1-1; D uncertain. The CDR3 has 14 residues. The ends were cut back, 6 bases at V and 4 bases at J, with 15 bases in the middle. The V gene's germline CDR1 is MDHEN and CDR2 SYDVKM.

The chain carries TRBV4-2 and TRBJ1-5; 10 bases align to TRBD1. J gave up 5 bases and V 5 bases, and 6 bases lay outside the gene matches. Germline CDR1 reads LGHNA; CDR2 reads YNFKEQ. CDR3 size: 15 residues. CDR3 loop: CASSFRDRGDQPQHF. The CDR3 DNA reads as TGTGCCAGCAGCTTCCGGGACAGGGGCGATCAGCCCCAGCATTTT.

This clone occurred a few times. The chain recombines TRBV7-9 with TRBJ1-1; D is perhaps TRBD1 (5 bases). The CDR3 totals 12 residues. Germline V gene sequence: CDR1 SEHNR, CDR2 FQNEAQ (reference sequence). The V and J ends lost 5 bases and 11 bases respectively, with 15 bases between them. CDR3 bases: TGTGCCAGCAGCCCCCTGGGAGGGGTCGCTTTCTTT. This gives the protein CASSPLGGVAFF. Variable domain in full (rest from reference TRBV7-9 and TRBJ1-1): DTGVSQNPRHKITKRGQNVTFRCDPISEHNRLYWYRQTLGQGPEFLTYFQNEAQLEKSRLLSDRFSAERPKGSFSTLEIQRTEQGDSAMYLCASSPLGGVAFFGQGTRLTVV.

This chain joins TRBV19 and TRBJ1-2; possibly TRBD1 for D (6 bases). V gave up 7 bases and J gave up 3 bases, with 21 bases separating them. The CDR3 extends over 16 amino acids. Germline CDR1 LNHDA, CDR2 SQIVND (reference sequence). The CDR3 DNA reads as TGTGCCAGTACCTCGGGCTGGCGAGGGACACACTATGGCTACACCTTC. Amino acid sequence: CASTSGWRGTHYGYTF.

V gene TRBV6-1 combines with J gene TRBJ1-1; 9 positions match TRBD1. The CDR3 contains 17 residues. J gave up 1 base and V 6 bases, and 12 bases lay outside the gene matches. Looked up from germline, CDR1 is MNHNS and CDR2 is SASEGT. This CDR3 is CASREQGARIGNTEAFF. The CDR3 DNA follows: TGTGCCAGCAGGGAACAGGGGGCGAGAATTGGGAACACTGAAGCTTTCTTT.

The gene calls are TRBV12-5 and TRBJ2-7; 7 nucleotides align to TRBD1. CDR1 LGHNT and CDR2 FRNRAP come from the germline V gene. After removal of 4 bases from V and 4 bases from J, the junction contained 7 bases not matched to a gene. The CDR3 length is 14 residues. In DNA, the CDR3 is TGTGCTAGTGGTTCGAGACAGGGATATTACGAGCAGTACTTC. It yields the protein CASGSRQGYYEQYF. Looking up the rest from reference TRBV12-5 and TRBJ2-7 gives the full variable domain: DARVTQTPRHKVTEMGQEVTMRCQPILGHNTVFWYRQTMMQGLELLAYFRNRAPLDDSGMPKDRFSAEMPDATLATLKIQPSEPRDSAVYFCASGSRQGYYEQYFGPGTRLTVT.

This clone was detected only once. This rearrangement joins TRBV19 to TRBJ2-7, with D perhaps TRBD1 (5 bases). Germline-derived CDR1 and CDR2 are LNHDA and SQIVND (reference sequence). The CDR3 is made up of 15 amino acids. Trimming took 5 bases from V and 1 from J, leaving 15 bases between them. The CDR3 bases are TGTGCCAGTAGTTTCAGGGTAACTCTTTCCTACGAGCAGTACTTC. Translated, it gives CASSFRVTLSYEQYF.

The gene calls are TRBV6-2 or TRBV6-3 and TRBJ1-2; D is perhaps TRBD1 (5 bases). Germline CDR1 MNHEY, CDR2 SVGEGT. The CDR3 sequence is 15 residues long. The germline V and J ends were trimmed by 4 bases and 4 bases, with 16 bases remaining between them. The DNA for the CDR3 is TGTGCCAGCAGTTCCACCCGCGGCAGGGTCTATGGCTACACCTTC. This sequence encodes CASSSTRGRVYGYTF.

The gene calls are TRBV10-1 and TRBJ1-2; 8 bases match TRBD1. J was trimmed by 4 bases and V by 6 bases; bases with no gene match: 4. Germline CDR1 reads WNHNN; CDR2 reads SYGVQD (reference sequence). The CDR3 is 13 residues long. The CDR3 protein is CASSGTGPYGYTF. DNA for the CDR3: TGCGCCAGCAGCGGGACAGGCCCCTATGGCTACACCTTC.

The J gene is TRBJ2-7, the V gene TRBV25-1, with 7 bases lining up with TRBD1. V gave up 5 bases and J gave up 3 bases; unmatched junction bases: 1. The CDR3 is 12 residues long. The germline V gene encodes CDR1 MGHDK and CDR2 SYGVNS. This chain's CDR3 is CASSRTGYEQYF. Written as DNA, the CDR3 is TGTGCCAGCAGTCGGACAGGCTACGAGCAGTACTTC.

This clone was seen only once. This chain uses TRBV28 with TRBJ1-6, with 8 bases lining up with TRBD1. CDR3 size: 15 residues. V gave up 5 bases and J gave up 8 bases; unmatched junction bases: 8. CDR1 is MDHEN and CDR2 is SYDVKM in the germline V gene. The CDR3 DNA sequence: TGTGCCAGCAGTGGAGGACAGGGCGGCTATTCACCCCTCCACTTT. Amino acid sequence: CASSGGQGGYSPLHF.

Points on this clone: Other DNA sequences of this sample code for an identical CDR3. V gene TRBV30 combines with J gene TRBJ1-5; D gene uncertain. The CDR3 runs to 13 residues. The germline gives CDR1 GTSNPN, CDR2 SVGIG (reference sequence). Deletions cut 0 bases from V and 0 bases from J, with 3 bases between. CDR3 protein: CAWSVDSNQPQHF. The CDR3 nucleotides read TGTGCCTGGAGTGTCGATAGCAATCAGCCCCAGCATTTT.

The chain joins TRBV7-8 to TRBJ1-2; TRBD1 might be the D (5 bases). Germline CDR1 and CDR2: SGHVS and FQNEAQ. The CDR3 loop spans 18 amino acids. Trimming stripped 1 base from V and 4 bases from J, with 22 bases between. CDR3 sequence reads: CASSLGGSTQGVRYGYTF. CDR3 DNA sequence: TGTGCCAGCAGCTTAGGGGGGAGCACTCAGGGTGTTCGCTATGGCTACACCTTC.

V is TRBV30 and J is TRBJ1-3; D is unresolved. Trimming removed 1 base from V and 9 bases from J, with 13 bases in between. The CDR3 has 13 residues. Germline CDR1 reads GTSNPN; CDR2 reads SVGIG (reference sequence). CDR3 nucleotides: TGTGCCTGGAGTGAAACAGCTAGGAGCACCATATATTTT. Protein product: CAWSETARSTIYF.

V gene TRBV3-1 (or the pseudogene TRBV3-2) combines with J gene TRBJ1-2, with a weak D call TRBD1 (5 bases). In germline, CDR1 is LGHDT, CDR2 YNNKEL (reference sequence). Trimming cost V 1 base and J 4 bases, with 13 bases left between them. The length of the CDR3 is 15 residues. The chain's CDR3 is CASSQAGQGSYGYTF. CDR3 sequence (DNA): TGTGCCAGCAGCCAAGCGGGGCAGGGAAGCTATGGCTACACCTTC.